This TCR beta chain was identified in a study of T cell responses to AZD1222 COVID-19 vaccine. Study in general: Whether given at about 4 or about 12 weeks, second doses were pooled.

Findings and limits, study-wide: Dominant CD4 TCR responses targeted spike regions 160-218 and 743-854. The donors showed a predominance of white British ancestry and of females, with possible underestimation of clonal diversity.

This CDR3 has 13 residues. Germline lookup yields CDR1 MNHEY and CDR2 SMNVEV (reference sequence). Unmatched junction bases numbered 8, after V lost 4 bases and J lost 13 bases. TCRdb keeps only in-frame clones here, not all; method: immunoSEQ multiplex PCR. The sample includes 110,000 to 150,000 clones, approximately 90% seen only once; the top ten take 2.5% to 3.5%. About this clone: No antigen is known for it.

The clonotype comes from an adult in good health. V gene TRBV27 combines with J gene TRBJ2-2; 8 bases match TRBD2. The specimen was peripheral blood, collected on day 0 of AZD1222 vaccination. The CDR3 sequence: CASSYGGAGWLFF. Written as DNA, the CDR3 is TGTGCCAGCAGTTACGGGGGGGCGGGATGGCTGTTTTTT.